The 28 T cell receptor beta chains given below trace back to one sample, sequenced in a study of blood T cell repertoires in COVID-19. TCRdb keeps only in-frame clones here, not all; method: immunoSEQ multiplex PCR. The table shows fewer than 120,000 clones, with about 90% occurring only once. The sample taken for sequencing was peripheral blood. The source is a human donor in a cohort sampled during active COVID-19.

J is TRBJ2-1 and V is TRBV5-5; no definite D call. The ends were cut back, 0 bases at V and 5 bases at J, with 9 bases in the middle. This CDR3 has 14 amino acids. The germline V gene encodes CDR1 SGHKS and CDR2 YYEKEE (reference sequence). DNA for the CDR3: TGTGCCAGCAGCTTGGCGTTTAGCAACAATGAGCAGTTCTTC. It yields the protein CASSLAFSNNEQFF.

This clone rates as medium-sized (0.01 to 0.1%). CDR3 DNA: TGTGCCAGCACGGGTAGCAATCAGCCCCAGCATTTT. This sequence encodes CASTGSNQPQHF. The gene calls are TRBV2 and TRBJ1-5, with unresolved D. Germline CDR1 reads SNHLY; CDR2 reads FYNNEI. The CDR3 runs to 12 residues. V was shortened by 7 bases and J by 0 bases, with 4 bases between the two germline ends.

This clone was seen only once. This chain uses TRBV3-1 (or the pseudogene TRBV3-2) with TRBJ1-5; D remains unclear. The CDR3 totals 14 residues. V was clipped by 1 base and J by 2 bases, with 6 bases between them. Germline lookup yields CDR1 LGHDT and CDR2 YNNKEL (reference sequence). CDR3 coding DNA: TGTGCCAGCAGCCAAGGGGAGGGCAATCAGCCCCAGCATTTT. This gives the protein CASSQGEGNQPQHF.

The V and J genes are TRBV29-1 and TRBJ2-7, with a possible D match to TRBD1 (5 bases). From germline, CDR1 is SQVTM and CDR2 ANQGSEA. This CDR3 is 12 amino acids long. The V gene lost 3 bases and the J gene lost 6 bases, with 12 bases spanning the gap. Written as DNA, the CDR3 is TGCAGCGTTGATAAGGGGCAGGGCGAGCAGTACTTC. Its translation: CSVDKGQGEQYF.

This chain links TRBV2 with TRBJ2-1; 14 bases map to TRBD2. The V gene end was trimmed by 5 bases and the J gene end by 5 bases; junction bases not matched to a gene: 8. CDR3 length equals 17 residues. Germline V lookup: CDR1 SNHLY, CDR2 FYNNEI. CDR3 residues: CASSTRTSGGSHNEQFF. The CDR3 DNA sequence: TGTGCCAGCAGTACCAGGACTAGCGGGGGGTCCCACAATGAGCAGTTCTTC.

The chain is built from TRBV3-1 (or the pseudogene TRBV3-2) and TRBJ1-6; TRBD1 matches 9 bases. V gave up 4 bases and J gave up 13 bases; unmatched junction bases: 8. CDR3 length: 14 amino acids. Germline CDR1 is LGHDT and CDR2 is YNNKEL (reference sequence). As DNA, the CDR3 is TGTGCCAGCAGCCTCGCAGGACAGGGGTCTCCCCTCCACTTT. It translates to CASSLAGQGSPLHF.

The V call is TRBV7-9, the J call TRBJ1-1; 9 bases match TRBD1. Germline V lookup: CDR1 SEHNR, CDR2 FQNEAQ (reference sequence). V lost 5 bases and J lost 10; bases outside the gene matches: 8. The CDR3 loop spans 13 amino acids. CDR3 region: CASSTDRGLLAFF. DNA for the CDR3: TGTGCCAGCAGCACGGACAGGGGTCTTCTAGCTTTCTTT.

The rearrangement uses TRBV7-9 and TRBJ2-3, with 8 bases matching TRBD2. Trimming at V came to 3 bases and at J to 5 bases, leaving 4 bases not matched to a gene. CDR3 length equals 14 residues. From germline, CDR1 is SEHNR and CDR2 FQNEAQ (reference sequence). The CDR3 DNA reads TGTGCCAGCAGCTTTGGGCTAGCGGGAGATACGCAGTATTTT. Translated, it gives CASSFGLAGDTQYF.

The chain couples TRBV11-3 to TRBJ2-5; D might be TRBD1 (5 bases). V was trimmed by 2 bases and J by 4 bases, leaving 5 bases between them. This CDR3 contains 12 residues. The germline V gene has CDR1 SGHNT and CDR2 YENEEA. CDR3 protein: CASSLQGETQYF. CDR3 in DNA: TGTGCCAGCAGCTTACAGGGAGAGACCCAGTACTTC.

The rearrangement links TRBV3-1 (or the pseudogene TRBV3-2) to TRBJ2-1, with 14 nucleotides matching TRBD2. Per the germline V gene, CDR1 is LGHDT and CDR2 is YNNKEL (reference sequence). Losses at the gene ends were 4 bases for V and 6 bases for J; bases not matched to a gene: 2. This CDR3 region has 15 residues. The CDR3 loop reads CASSLGTSGGNEQFF. In DNA form, the CDR3 reads TGTGCCAGCAGCCTCGGGACTAGCGGGGGCAATGAGCAGTTCTTC.

V and J are TRBV10-3 and TRBJ2-1; D is unresolved. The CDR3 has 15 residues. Deletions cut 4 bases from V and 1 base from J, with 11 bases between. Germline V gives CDR1 ENHRY, CDR2 SYGVKD. In DNA, the CDR3 is TGTGCCATCAGTGCCTATTCGGGTTCCTACAATGAGCAGTTCTTC. Translation: CAISAYSGSYNEQFF.

The genes are TRBV28 and TRBJ1-1; D ambiguous. The CDR3 length is 15 residues. Trimming removed 0 bases from V and 1 base from J, with 9 bases in between. CDR1 MDHEN and CDR2 SYDVKM come from the germline V gene. The CDR3 nucleotides read TGTGCCAGCAGTTTATGGCGTCGAGAGAACACTGAAGCTTTCTTT. Its translation is CASSLWRRENTEAFF. The full variable domain, in which reference TRBV28 and TRBJ1-1 provide the parts outside the CDR3, is DVKVTQSSRYLVKRTGEKVFLECVQDMDHENMFWYRQDPGLGLRLIYFSYDVKMKEKGDIPEGYSVSREKKERFSLILESASTNQTSMYLCASSLWRRENTEAFFGQGTRLTVV.

The CDR3 DNA is TGTGCCAGCAGGGACCGGGGAGCGGGAGTCTACGAGCAGTACTTC. Its translation: CASRDRGAGVYEQYF. The chain links TRBV6-5 to TRBJ2-7, with TRBD2 identical over 8 bases. J lost 3 bases, V lost 6 bases, and 10 bases had no gene match. Germline assignment: CDR1 MNHEY and CDR2 SVGAGI. The CDR3 totals 15 residues.

The chain combines TRBV5-1 with TRBJ2-3; 8 bases fit TRBD2. The CDR3 loop spans 14 amino acids. Germline V gene sequence: CDR1 SGHRS, CDR2 YFSETQ. Trimming removed 5 bases from V and 7 bases from J; junction bases left unmatched: 9. The CDR3 loop reads CASSSGGPKNTQYF. In nucleotides, the CDR3 is TGCGCCAGCAGTTCGGGGGGGCCTAAAAATACGCAGTATTTT.

This clone was found once. The genes are TRBV2 and TRBJ2-1; TRBD1 aligns across 11 bases. There are 16 residues in the CDR3. The germline CDR1 and CDR2 sequences are SNHLY and FYNNEI. V gave up 6 bases and J gave up 5 bases; unmatched junction bases: 9. The CDR3 DNA reads TGTGCCAGCAGCCCCAGGGACAGGGGGATTGACAATGAGCAGTTCTTC. Translated: CASSPRDRGIDNEQFF.

This rearrangement joins TRBV6-1 to TRBJ2-5, with 7 positions matching TRBD1. From germline, CDR1 is MNHNS and CDR2 SASEGT. There are 15 residues in the CDR3. J lost 1 base, V lost 3 bases, and 5 bases had no gene match. CDR3 in DNA: TGTGCCAGCAGTGAGACCCACAGGGGCCAAGAGACCCAGTACTTC. Protein: CASSETHRGQETQYF.

J is TRBJ2-3 and V is TRBV6-6; 9 nucleotides agree with TRBD2. CDR3 length: 15 residues. Germline lookup yields CDR1 MNHNY and CDR2 SVGAGI (reference sequence). V was clipped by 5 bases and J by 3 bases; unmatched bases: 6. The CDR3 sequence is CASSRSGSGTDTQYF. The CDR3 DNA is TGTGCCAGCAGTCGTAGCGGGAGTGGGACAGATACGCAGTATTTT.

The chain uses TRBV3-1 (or the pseudogene TRBV3-2) and TRBJ2-1, with D possibly being TRBD1 (6 bases). Per the germline V gene, CDR1 is LGHDT and CDR2 is YNNKEL (reference sequence). Trimming took off 2 bases at V and 0 bases at J, with 17 bases between the two ends. This CDR3 has 18 residues. The CDR3: CASSQNPGTTNSYNEQFF. CDR3 in DNA: TGTGCCAGCAGCCAAAACCCCGGGACAACTAACTCCTACAATGAGCAGTTCTTC.

The genes are TRBV6-2 or TRBV6-3 and TRBJ1-5; D is unclear. Trimming removed 0 bases from V and 6 bases from J, with 27 bases in between. This CDR3 has 20 residues. Germline V CDR1 and CDR2: MNHEY, SVGEGT. CDR3: CASSYSDFNREVKGGQPQHF. CDR3 nucleotides: TGTGCCAGCAGTTACTCGGATTTTAATCGGGAAGTGAAAGGTGGTCAGCCCCAGCATTTT.

This clone has just one count. A junction boundary mismatches the germline segment, possibly from a read error. V and J are TRBV7-2 and TRBJ2-7, with 12 nucleotides matching TRBD2. Germline CDR1 is SGHTA and CDR2 is FQGNSA. CDR3 length: 16 residues. DNA for the CDR3: TGTGCCAGCAGCAAAACTAGCGGGAGGATCTCCCACGAGCAGTACTTC. Protein sequence: CASSKTSGRISHEQYF.

V gene TRBV5-1 combines with J gene TRBJ2-5, with TRBD2 identical over 9 bases. CDR3 length equals 18 residues. From germline, CDR1 is SGHRS and CDR2 YFSETQ. V was pared by 4 bases and J by 8 bases, with 21 bases of the junction left unmatched. CDR3 DNA: TGCGCCAGCAGCCCTGGTAATAGCGGGAGTACCTCCGGGGGTACCCAGTACTTC. This codes for CASSPGNSGSTSGGTQYF.

This clone showed up just once. The rearrangement joins TRBV30 to TRBJ2-7; 7 nucleotides align to TRBD2. There are 11 residues in the CDR3. Per the germline V gene, CDR1 is GTSNPN and CDR2 is SVGIG (reference sequence). Germline trimming cut 2 bases from V and 6 bases from J; bases unmatched to any gene: 1. CDR3 loop: CAWSWEGEQYF. In nucleotides, the CDR3 is TGTGCCTGGAGTTGGGAGGGCGAGCAGTACTTC.

This rearrangement joins TRBV28 to TRBJ2-2, with a possible D match to TRBD1 (5 bases). CDR1 MDHEN and CDR2 SYDVKM come from the germline V gene. The CDR3 has 15 amino acids. The V end lost 0 bases, the J end lost 4 bases, and 9 bases lay between the germline ends. The CDR3 coding sequence is TGTGCCAGCAGTTTATGGTCCAGGGCCACCGGGGAGCTGTTTTTT. Its protein product is CASSLWSRATGELFF.

The rearrangement joins TRBV7-2 to TRBJ1-5; D possibly corresponds to TRBD1 (5 bases). V was pared by 3 bases and J by 6 bases, with 15 bases between. CDR1 SGHTA and CDR2 FQGNSA come from the germline V gene. CDR3 length: 15 residues. CDR3 region: CASSLQGGGSQPQHF. CDR3 coding DNA: TGTGCCAGCAGCTTGCAGGGTGGAGGGTCTCAGCCCCAGCATTTT.

The chain uses TRBV27 and TRBJ2-1, with unresolved D. Looked up from germline, CDR1 is MNHEY and CDR2 is SMNVEV (reference sequence). The V end lost 3 bases, the J end lost 3 bases, and 9 bases lay between the germline ends. The length of the CDR3 is 14 residues. The CDR3 protein is CASSLTPVYNEQFF. CDR3 nucleotides: TGTGCCAGCAGTTTGACACCGGTCTACAATGAGCAGTTCTTC.

The CDR3 reads CASSFGTGQTNTEAFF. The CDR3 coding sequence is TGTGCCAGCAGCTTTGGGACGGGACAAACAAACACTGAAGCTTTCTTT. This chain links TRBV7-9 with TRBJ1-1, with a possible D match to TRBD1 (6 bases). The CDR3 is 16 residues long. The germline V gene encodes CDR1 SEHNR and CDR2 FQNEAQ (reference sequence). The V end lost 3 bases, the J end lost 2 bases, and 16 bases lay between the germline ends.

This clone was detected only a few times. This chain links TRBV19 with TRBJ1-5; TRBD1 agrees at 10 bases. Trimming at V came to 5 bases and at J to 6 bases, leaving 7 bases not matched to a gene. CDR3 length equals 15 residues. Germline CDR1 is LNHDA and CDR2 is SQIVND (reference sequence). For the CDR3, the DNA is TGTGCCAGTAGTCCCACGACAGGGGGCTCTCAGCCCCAGCATTTT. It codes for CASSPTTGGSQPQHF.

The chain uses TRBV6-5 and TRBJ2-7; 9 bases are shared with TRBD1. J was trimmed by 3 bases and V by 3 bases; bases with no gene match: 3. Germline CDR1 is MNHEY and CDR2 is SVGAGI. The CDR3 totals 14 residues. The CDR3 DNA reads as TGTGCCAGCAGTTATGACAGGGGGTTCTACGAGCAGTACTTC. The encoded protein is CASSYDRGFYEQYF.